The rows below give T cell receptor beta chains drawn from one sample of a study of blood T cell repertoires in COVID-19. TCRdb keeps only in-frame clones here, not all; method: immunoSEQ multiplex PCR. The sample holds roughly 200,000 clones, about 85% seen once. The specimen was peripheral blood. The source of these receptors is a woman of 80 years or more with acute or convalescent COVID-19. Each CDR3 is given with its conserved first and last residue. The D gene is left open where the match is weak. Only some rows state a clone size, as once, few, many or a class for expanded clones.

>TRBJ2-7|-|14|TRBV5-6|-
CASSSDYLSYEQYF
TGTGCCAGCAGCTCGGACTATTTGTCCTACGAGCAGTACTTC
>TRBJ1-5|TRBD1|14|TRBV6-2/TRBV6-3|-
CASSQQGSNQPQHF
TGTGCCAGCAGTCAACAGGGGAGCAATCAGCCCCAGCATTTT
>TRBJ1-6|-|13|TRBV7-9|-
CASSLAANSPLHF
TGTGCCAGCAGCTTAGCGGCCAATTCACCCCTCCACTTT
>TRBJ1-5|TRBD1|14|TRBV3-1/TRBV3-2|-
CASSQAGGGQPQHF
TGTGCCAGCAGCCAAGCAGGGGGCGGTCAGCCCCAGCATTTT
>TRBJ2-7|-|14|TRBV11-3|-
CASSLGPGGQEQYF
TGTGCCAGCAGCTTAGGGCCTGGAGGGCAGGAGCAGTACTTC
>TRBJ2-2|-|15|TRBV5-1|-
CASSLGQRNTGELFF
TGCGCCAGCAGCTTGGGACAGCGGAACACCGGGGAGCTGTTTTTT
>TRBJ2-7|TRBD2|13|TRBV7-2|-
CASSSRGGYEQYF
TGTGCCAGCAGCTCCCGCGGGGGCTACGAGCAGTACTTC
>TRBJ1-2|-|12|TRBV4-2|-
CASSEANYGYTF
TGTGCCAGCAGCGAGGCTAACTATGGCTACACCTTC
>TRBJ2-7|-|15|TRBV28|-
CASSPRRGNVYEQYF
TGTGCCAGCAGCCCGAGAAGGGGTAATGTGTACGAGCAGTACTTC
>TRBJ2-4|-|14|TRBV6-5|-
CATYPAGTKNIQYF
TGTGCCACCTACCCCGCCGGGACCAAAAACATTCAGTACTTC
>TRBJ2-2|TRBD1|15|TRBV28|few
CACLPGTGDTGELFF
TGTGCCTGTCTCCCCGGGACAGGGGACACCGGGGAGCTGTTTTTT
>TRBJ2-5|-|16|TRBV7-9|-
CASSLRPFSGQETQYF
TGTGCCAGCAGCTTACGACCATTTAGCGGCCAAGAGACCCAGTACTTC
>TRBJ1-1|-|11|TRBV30|-
CAWSRQLEAFF
TGTGCCTGGAGTAGACAGCTTGAAGCTTTCTTT
>TRBJ2-7|-|15|TRBV6-2/TRBV6-3|-
CASSSTTQGLNEQYF
TGTGCCAGCAGCTCCACCACCCAGGGTCTTAACGAGCAGTACTTC
>TRBJ2-7|TRBD2|18|TRBV5-5|-
CASSTTSGSSRRTYEQYF
TGTGCCAGCAGCACGACTAGCGGGAGTTCTCGGCGGACCTACGAGCAGTACTTC
>TRBJ2-3|-|15|TRBV5-4|-
CASSQGLTGVDTQYF
TGTGCCAGCAGCCAGGGGCTAACCGGGGTAGATACGCAGTATTTT
>TRBJ2-2|TRBD2|16|TRBV10-3|-
CAISEGGGRTTGELFF
TGTGCCATCAGTGAGGGCGGCGGGAGGACCACCGGGGAGCTGTTTTTT
>TRBJ1-3|-|14|TRBV19|-
CASSIPGYGNTIYF
TGTGCCAGTAGTATCCCAGGGTACGGAAACACCATATATTTT
>TRBJ1-2|-|13|TRBV21-1|once
CARNPGQGYGYTF
TGTGCCAGAAATCCGGGACAAGGCTATGGCTACACCTTC
>TRBJ2-7|-|14|TRBV18|-
CASSPLQGGYEQYF
TGTGCCAGCTCACCACTACAAGGGGGCTACGAGCAGTACTTC
>TRBJ1-2|-|16|TRBV7-9|-
CASSLLIPLVNYGYTF
TGTGCCAGCAGCTTGCTTATCCCCCTAGTGAACTATGGCTACACCTTC
>TRBJ1-5|TRBD1|15|TRBV27|-
CASSSGTGGVQPQHF
TGTGCCAGCAGCAGTGGGACAGGGGGCGTTCAGCCCCAGCATTTT